The 24 T cell receptor beta chains below were found in one sample sequenced in a study of PD-1 blockade in mismatch repair-deficient tumors. Produced via immunoSEQ multiplex PCR; TCRdb's table is partial and in-frame only. Here the sample spans 100,000 or so clones, 82% being singletons. The sequences come from peripheral blood, collected approximately 35 weeks after starting pembrolizumab. The receptors stem from an adult with mismatch repair-deficient cancer.

This clone has more than one count but fewer than ten. The chain combines TRBV11-3 with TRBJ1-5, with 8 bases matching TRBD1. The V segment lost 5 bases and the J segment 4 bases; nucleotides outside the gene matches: 4. Per germline, CDR1 SGHNT and CDR2 YENEEA. This CDR3 contains 14 residues. CDR3 in amino acids: CASSQTGDNQPQHF. CDR3 sequence (DNA): TGTGCCAGCAGCCAGACAGGGGATAATCAGCCCCAGCATTTT.

The rearrangement joins TRBV6-1 to TRBJ1-2, with no clear D. V dropped 1 base and J dropped 4 bases, with 10 bases sitting between them. The CDR3 covers 14 residues. Germline CDR1 is MNHNS and CDR2 is SASEGT. The CDR3 spells CASSEVGGAYGYTF. The CDR3 DNA sequence: TGTGCCAGCAGTGAAGTCGGCGGCGCCTATGGCTACACCTTC.

The rearrangement links TRBV7-2 to TRBJ2-5; weak D call: TRBD1 (5 bases). V was trimmed by 0 bases and J by 2 bases, leaving 10 bases between them. Germline V gene data show CDR1 as SGHTA and CDR2 as FQGNSA. This CDR3 is 15 amino acids long. The CDR3, as DNA: TGTGCCAGCAGCTTAGCTGACAGACCTCAAGAGACCCAGTACTTC. It specifies CASSLADRPQETQYF.

V is TRBV4-1 and J is TRBJ2-3; no firm D call. The CDR3 loop spans 15 amino acids. V was shortened by 4 bases and J by 0 bases, with 11 bases between the two germline ends. CDR1 and CDR2 from the germline V gene are MGHRA and YSYEKL. For the CDR3, the DNA is TGCGCCAGCAGCCTCTCCCTTTGGAGCACAGATACGCAGTATTTT. This translates into CASSLSLWSTDTQYF.

For this clone: This CDR3 is also generated by other DNA sequences in the sample. This chain uses TRBV18 with TRBJ1-2; TRBD1 aligns across 7 bases. The CDR3 covers 13 residues. The germline CDR1 and CDR2 sequences are KGHSH and LQKENI. Trimming removed 6 bases from V and 3 bases from J; junction bases left unmatched: 4. CDR3 nucleotide sequence: TGTGCCAGCTCCCCCGGGACAGACTATGGCTACACCTTC. It codes for CASSPGTDYGYTF. Supplemented by reference TRBV18 and TRBJ1-2, the full variable domain reads NAGVMQNPRHLVRRRGQEARLRCSPMKGHSHVYWYRQLPEEGLKFMVYLQKENIIDESGMPKERFSAEFPKEGPSILRIQQVVRGDSAAYFCASSPGTDYGYTFGSGTRLTVV.

The J gene is TRBJ1-5, the V gene TRBV7-2; the D is unclear. Germline values: CDR1 SGHTA, CDR2 FQGNSA. The CDR3 is 15 amino acids. V lost 5 bases to trimming and J lost 0 bases, with 11 bases between them. The CDR3 reads CASSIRFGSNQPQHF. The CDR3 bases are TGTGCCAGCAGCATCCGGTTCGGTAGCAATCAGCCCCAGCATTTT.

J is TRBJ1-1 and V is TRBV5-4; D is possibly TRBD1 (6 bases). The length of the CDR3 is 14 residues. V was trimmed by 3 bases and J by 3 bases, leaving 12 bases between them. CDR1 is SGHNT and CDR2 is YYREEE in the germline V gene (reference sequence). The CDR3 is CASSWGAGDTEAFF. For the CDR3, the DNA is TGTGCCAGCAGCTGGGGGGCTGGGGACACTGAAGCTTTCTTT. Using reference TRBV5-4 and TRBJ1-1 for the parts outside the CDR3, the full variable domain is ETGVTQSPTHLIKTRGQQVTLRCSSQSGHNTVSWYQQALGQGPQFIFQYYREEENGRGNFPPRFSGLQFPNYSSELNVNALELDDSALYLCASSWGAGDTEAFFGQGTRLTVV.

The chain employs TRBV6-5 and TRBJ1-4; 9 nucleotides agree with TRBD1. There are 15 residues in the CDR3. The V gene end was trimmed by 0 bases and the J gene end by 8 bases; junction bases not matched to a gene: 4. CDR1 and CDR2 (germline): MNHEY, SVGAGI. CDR3 nucleotide sequence: TGTGCCAGCAGTTACTCGGGACAGGGAAAAGAAAAACTGTTTTTT. It specifies CASSYSGQGKEKLFF.

The V call is TRBV28, the J call TRBJ1-5; TRBD1 is a possible D gene (5 bases). Trimming stripped 5 bases from V and 1 base from J, with 6 bases between. Per the germline V gene, CDR1 is MDHEN and CDR2 is SYDVKM. The CDR3 extends over 13 amino acids. The CDR3 loop is CASSGGSNQPQHF. In DNA, the CDR3 is TGTGCCAGCAGTGGGGGAAGCAATCAGCCCCAGCATTTT.

This clone was counted a few times. The chain links TRBV14 to TRBJ2-7; D gene uncertain. Germline lookup yields CDR1 SGHDN and CDR2 FVKESK. Trimming removed 4 bases from V and 7 bases from J, with 14 bases in between. The CDR3 has 13 amino acids. The CDR3 protein is CASSPGRQAEQYF. The CDR3 region has the DNA TGTGCCAGCAGCCCGGGTCGGCAGGCGGAGCAGTACTTC.

This sequence joins TRBV6-5 and TRBJ2-7; 8 positions match TRBD2. This CDR3 has 15 amino acids. Losses at the gene ends were 5 bases for V and 3 bases for J; bases not matched to a gene: 9. In germline, CDR1 is MNHEY, CDR2 SVGAGI. The CDR3 DNA is TGTGCCAGCAGTACCATAGCGGGACTAGGCTACGAGCAGTACTTC. This gives the protein CASSTIAGLGYEQYF.

This clone was recorded a few times. CDR3 DNA: TGCGCCAGCTACACCTTAGGCACCGGGGAGCTGTTTTTT. This sequence encodes CASYTLGTGELFF. The chain couples TRBV10-1 to TRBJ2-2; the D is unclear. The V gene lost 8 bases and the J gene lost 4 bases, with 11 bases spanning the gap. The germline V gene has CDR1 WNHNN and CDR2 SYGVQD (reference sequence). The CDR3 is made up of 13 amino acids.

Here the CDR3 reads CASRLQGALRTEAFF. The CDR3 bases are TGTGCCAGCAGATTACAGGGGGCTTTAAGGACTGAAGCTTTCTTT. V gene TRBV27 combines with J gene TRBJ1-1, with 9 bases matching TRBD1. This CDR3 contains 15 residues. The trim removed 6 bases at V and 5 bases at J, leaving 10 bases unmatched. Looked up from germline, CDR1 is MNHEY and CDR2 is SMNVEV (reference sequence).

The J gene is TRBJ2-7, the V gene TRBV5-8; TRBD1 aligns across 10 bases. The trim removed 0 bases at V and 7 bases at J, leaving 10 bases unmatched. Germline CDR1 SGHTS, CDR2 YDEGEE. The CDR3 is 16 residues long. Here the CDR3 DNA reads TGTGCCAGCAGCTTGGCTAGGGGACAGGGGCACGGAGAGCAGTACTTC. As protein: CASSLARGQGHGEQYF.

CDR3 region: CASSIGGGMNTEAFF. CDR3 coding DNA: TGTGCCAGCAGTATCGGTGGGGGAATGAACACTGAAGCTTTCTTT. The V and J genes are TRBV6-5 and TRBJ1-1, with D possibly matching TRBD1 (5 bases). Trimming removed 5 bases at V and 0 bases at J, with 13 bases between. CDR3 length: 15 residues. Germline V CDR1 and CDR2: MNHEY, SVGAGI.

This clone appeared a single time. The chain carries TRBV29-1 and TRBJ2-1; D remains unclear. Germline V lookup: CDR1 SQVTM, CDR2 ANQGSEA. V was pared by 0 bases and J by 8 bases, with 17 bases between. This CDR3 has 15 amino acids. This CDR3 reads CSVEDPSVAGDEQFF. CDR3 DNA sequence: TGCAGCGTTGAAGACCCCTCGGTGGCAGGTGATGAGCAGTTCTTC.

This chain joins TRBV7-9 and TRBJ2-7, with 7 bases lining up with TRBD1. The CDR3 extends over 13 amino acids. V gave up 4 bases and J gave up 6 bases; unmatched junction bases: 6. Per germline, CDR1 SEHNR and CDR2 FQNEAQ (reference sequence). For the CDR3, the DNA is TGTGCCAGCAGCTCTCGACAGGGCGGCGAGCAGTACTTC. This sequence encodes CASSSRQGGEQYF.

The J gene is TRBJ1-5, the V gene TRBV19; possibly TRBD1 for D (5 bases). Trimming pared 6 bases from V and 0 bases from J, leaving 15 bases between. This CDR3 contains 16 residues. Per the germline V gene, CDR1 is LNHDA and CDR2 is SQIVND (reference sequence). The CDR3 loop reads CASRETGLISNQPQHF. For the CDR3, the DNA is TGTGCCAGTAGGGAGACGGGACTGATTAGCAATCAGCCCCAGCATTTT.

The rearrangement links TRBV29-1 to TRBJ1-1; no firm D call. Looked up from germline, CDR1 is SQVTM and CDR2 is ANQGSEA. The CDR3 extends over 10 amino acids. V was shortened by 1 base and J by 6 bases, with 3 bases between the two germline ends. CDR3 amino acids: CSVEGAEAFF. CDR3 coding DNA: TGCAGCGTTGAAGGAGCTGAAGCTTTCTTT.

The rearrangement joins TRBV4-2 to TRBJ2-3; D is undetermined. Germline CDR1 is LGHNA and CDR2 is YNFKEQ. Between the trimmed V and J ends, which lost 0 bases and 1 base, there was a span of 14 bases. This CDR3 contains 17 residues. This chain's CDR3 is CASSQDVGPTGTDTQYF. The CDR3 region has the DNA TGTGCCAGCAGCCAAGATGTAGGACCCACGGGCACAGATACGCAGTATTTT.

The rearrangement links TRBV7-2 to TRBJ2-7, with 7 bases identical to TRBD1. V was pared by 1 base and J by 4 bases, with 7 bases of the junction left unmatched. Germline V gene lookup returns CDR1 SGHTA and CDR2 FQGNSA. The CDR3 spans 15 residues. CDR3 amino acids: CASSLEGRGQYEQYF. CDR3 bases: TGTGCCAGCAGCTTAGAGGGTCGGGGACAGTACGAGCAGTACTTC.

V is TRBV21-1 and J is TRBJ2-1; the D call of TRBD1 is as the table states it, not checked on the DNA. TRBV21-1 is listed as a pseudogene. This CDR3 is 15 amino acids long. DNA for the CDR3: TGTGCCAGCGCGAGGGGGACAGGGGTCTACAATGAGCAGTTCTTC. Residues: CASARGTGVYNEQFF.

This clone was detected a few times. The chain couples TRBV30 to TRBJ1-2, with a tentative D call TRBD1 (5 bases). The ends were cut back, 0 bases at V and 10 bases at J, with 6 bases in the middle. In germline, CDR1 is GTSNPN, CDR2 SVGIG (reference sequence). The CDR3 has 10 amino acids. The CDR3 spells CAWSVTAYTF. DNA for the CDR3: TGTGCCTGGAGTGTGACAGCCTACACCTTC.

This clone has just a few counts. The V call is TRBV2, the J call TRBJ2-2; 12 nucleotides line up with TRBD2. Per the germline V gene, CDR1 is SNHLY and CDR2 is FYNNEI. V trimming: 7 bases; J trimming: 5 bases; junction bases outside the gene matches: 2. This CDR3 has 14 amino acids. CDR3: CASKGTSGTGELFF. CDR3 in DNA: TGTGCCAGCAAAGGGACTAGCGGGACCGGGGAGCTGTTTTTT.